This TCR beta chain was sequenced for a study of spatial heterogeneity in lung cancer. Study-level information: The study consistently detected more beta-chain than alpha-chain sequences. Raw reads showed each unique TCR and UMI combination turning up more than ten times on average.

Time point defined: sample taken at primary tumor resection. Whole RNA obtained from tumor, nontumor lung or frozen PBMC underwent sequencing without sorting. The 60 to 90 donors had untreated early-stage non-small cell lung cancer. Trimming left V 2 bases short and J 6 bases short, with 11 bases between. Germline CDR1 SGHNT, CDR2 YYREEE (reference sequence). This CDR3 is built from 13 residues. TCRdb reprocessed the 5' RACE reads with MiXCR, giving one entry per CDR3 protein. The repertoire holds approximately 44,000 distinct CDR3 sequences, with roughly an eighth as singletons. This clonotype was sampled from a male donor with early-stage non-small cell lung cancer. The specimen comprised PBMCs, sampled at surgery. The chain combines TRBV5-4 with TRBJ1-2, with D tentatively TRBD1 (5 bases). The CDR3, as DNA: TGTGCCAGCAGCTTCCCCTTGGGGGATGGCTACACCTTC. It translates to CASSFPLGDGYTF.